This T cell receptor beta chain appears in the sequencing data of a study of shared clonotypes between healthy human individuals (dated by TCRdb to 2020 to 2022). About the investigation overall: A couple of women and a few men aged 18 to 49 years were included in the cohort. To estimate repertoire size and how much clonotype sharing occurs between individuals, the study deeply sequenced the blood TCR repertoires of about 5 healthy adults. Leukapheresis yielded between about 0.94 and 10 billion PBMCs per donor. For each donor, three plates each were used for CD4 naive and CD4 memory, two plates were used for CD8 naive, and one plate was used for CD8 memory. To increase sequencing depth and limit assay-specific biases, TCR repertoire library preparation and sequencing were carried out by different laboratories using diverse techniques.

Using the deep immunoSEQ assay, TCR CDR3 regions were amplified from genomic DNA by multiplex PCR. Extracted genomic DNA from each cell subset was distributed evenly across all wells of several immunoSEQ 96-well plates, and each plate was treated as a replicate. For sorted subsets, around 200 ng genomic DNA, equal to tens of thousands of T cell genomes, was loaded into each replicate PCR. The purified libraries were quantified using a Qubit 3.0 fluorometer, sized with a Bioanalyzer 2100, and then quantified again using the KAPA Library Quantification kit. Each immunoSEQ 96-well plate was sequenced on its own single-read 150-cycle Illumina NextSeq 550 flow cell. Turning to the authors' computational methods: Because the immunoSEQ output held only junctional sequences and lacked quality scores, the filtering could not match the filtering applied to full-length reads. To assign V/J genes and CDR3, sequences were annotated against IMGT germline references using PyIR, a Python wrapper for IgBLAST v1.9. Reads with weak V/J assignments (E-value above 1e-6), missing CDR3, stop codons, out-of-frame junctions, or ambiguous translated residues were removed. V3J clonotypes were defined as sequences sharing the same inferred V gene, J gene, and CDR3 amino acid sequence. To compute the percentage overlap between repertoires, the number of shared unique clonotypes was divided by the size of the smaller repertoire. Repertoire richness was assessed with RTK rarefaction, the Chao1 estimator, and Recon v2.1 estimates of unobserved clonotypes. Generation probabilities were computed with OLGA for all TCRbeta clonotypes obtained by the gDNA method from several donors. TCRdb mirrors the immuneACCESS table, restricted to in-frame sequences. Some clones are absent from its copies; in checked studies, under half trace to an unresolved V gene, and the reason for the others is unknown. D and trimming were read from the DNA, whereas the V and J calls and clone size are those reported in that table. The sample has about 1.5 million clones on record, 95% to 99% of them singletons. The ten largest clonotypes hold around 0.45% of the sample.

Donors were healthy HIV-negative adults with no recently reported acute infections or vaccinations. Every donor was a Caucasian adult living in Nashville, Tennessee, USA. Magnetic negative selection was used to enrich CD4+ T cells, after which naive cells were positively selected on CD45RA and the negative fraction became the memory subset. Blood was collected by leukapheresis, and PBMCs were isolated by Ficoll-Histopaque density gradient centrifugation and then cryopreserved in liquid nitrogen vapor phase. Analytical flow cytometry was used to check the purity and quantity of each magnetically sorted T cell population. Genomic DNA was isolated from each sorted fraction and quantified by UV absorbance on a Nanodrop 2000c. General findings and caveats noted by the study authors: Because the study included a small number of donors, the genetic and exposure-history diversity represented was limited. Rarefaction of sorted-subset datasets indicated incomplete sequencing despite the large sequencing depth. Higher generation probabilities were observed for clonotypes shared by all four sorted-subset donors than for non-shared clonotypes. Sampling was limited to blood, and TCR repertoires in tissue likely differ from TCR repertoires in blood. Pairwise subsampling indicated that sequencing depth was expected to affect the degree of clonotype sharing among donors. Sharing across several donors was observed for approximately 5% of naive CD4, about 3.2% of naive CD8, 2% to 2.5% of memory CD4, and around 0.4% of memory CD8 clonotypes. Naive subsets generally had larger estimated clonotype richness than memory subsets did.

On this clone: Its cognate antigen has yet to be identified. No qualities accompany the bases; no much larger clone lies one base away.

The sequence was obtained from a man aged 25-45 years in good health. Sequencing was carried out using naive CD4+ T cells sorted from blood. The cell subset or site label here, explained by the study, means: CD45RA+ positively selected.

The CDR3 region has the sequence CASSINRVSYEQYF. The nucleotides are TGTGCCAGCAGTATAAACAGGGTCTCCTACGAGCAGTACTTC. This sequence uses TRBV27 and TRBJ2-7; the D region possibly corresponds to TRBD1 (6 bases align). The germline V gene (reference sequence) provides CDR1 MNHEY and CDR2 SMNVEV. V is shortened by 5 bases, J by 0 bases, and the region joining them spans 11 bases. The CDR3 runs 14 residues from the cysteine to the phenylalanine. The entry retains the CDR3 DNA only, 42 bases that are in frame from base 1.